The source of this T cell receptor beta chain is a study of blood T cell repertoires in COVID-19. Study overall: Sites across the United States, Italy and Spain contributed samples from acute and convalescent COVID-19.

The repertoire was sequenced with immunoSEQ multiplex PCR; TCRdb's copy has only in-frame clones and lacks some. The sample gives 200,000 to 300,000 clones, just under 85% of which show up once; 4% is in the top ten. V lost 4 bases and J lost 14, with 16 bases in between. There are 13 residues in the CDR3. Germline V gene data show CDR1 as SGHKS and CDR2 as YYEKEE (reference sequence). V and J are TRBV5-5 and TRBJ1-6; weak D call: TRBD1 (5 bases). This sequence was found in a man in his fifties or sixties with acute or convalescent COVID-19. Material for sequencing was peripheral blood. The CDR3: CASSNAFGGALHF. The CDR3 DNA reads as TGTGCCAGCAGCAACGCCTTTGGGGGGGCCCTCCACTTT.